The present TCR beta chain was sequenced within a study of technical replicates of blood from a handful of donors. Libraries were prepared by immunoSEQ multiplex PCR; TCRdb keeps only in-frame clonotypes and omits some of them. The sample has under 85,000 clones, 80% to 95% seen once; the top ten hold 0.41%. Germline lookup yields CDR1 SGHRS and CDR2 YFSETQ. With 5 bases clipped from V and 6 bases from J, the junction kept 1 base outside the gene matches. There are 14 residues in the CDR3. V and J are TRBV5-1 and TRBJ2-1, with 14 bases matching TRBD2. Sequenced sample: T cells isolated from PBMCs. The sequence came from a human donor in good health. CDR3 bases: TGCGCCAGCAGAGGGACTAGCGGGAGCAATGAGCAGTTCTTC. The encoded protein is CASRGTSGSNEQFF.